These 5 T cell receptor beta chains were sequenced from one sample in a study of OX40 agonist ivuxolimab in advanced cancers. Sequenced by immunoSEQ multiplex PCR; TCRdb stores in-frame clones only, minus some. Altogether some 71,000 clones are present, 91% being singletons, with the ten largest covering more than 14%. The sequencing used CD4+ or CD8+ T cells sorted from blood, collected in a trial of the OX40 agonist ivuxolimab. The receptors originated from an adult with an advanced solid tumor such as melanoma, head and neck, liver or kidney cancer.

This chain joins TRBV4-1 and TRBJ2-3; D may be TRBD1 (5 bases). V was shortened by 3 bases and J by 2 bases, with 21 bases between the two germline ends. Germline values: CDR1 MGHRA, CDR2 YSYEKL. The CDR3 is 18 amino acids. CDR3 nucleotides: TGCGCCAGCAGCCATCGTCCTGTTATAGGGGCCGTCACAGATACGCAGTATTTT. It translates to CASSHRPVIGAVTDTQYF.

The chain employs TRBV28 and TRBJ1-5; perhaps TRBD1 as D (6 bases). Germline assignment: CDR1 MDHEN and CDR2 SYDVKM. V lost 5 bases, J lost 5 bases, and 22 bases lay in between. This CDR3 contains 17 residues. CDR3 nucleotides: TGTGCCAGCAGTATAGACAGGTTGGGGGTCGATTATCAGCCCCAGCATTTT. Amino acid sequence: CASSIDRLGVDYQPQHF. Based on the CDR3 plus reference TRBV28 and TRBJ1-5, the full variable domain is DVKVTQSSRYLVKRTGEKVFLECVQDMDHENMFWYRQDPGLGLRLIYFSYDVKMKEKGDIPEGYSVSREKKERFSLILESASTNQTSMYLCASSIDRLGVDYQPQHFGDGTRLSIL.

The V and J genes are TRBV28 and TRBJ2-2; D is undetermined. This CDR3 has 12 residues. V dropped 6 bases and J dropped 7 bases, with 9 bases sitting between them. Per germline, CDR1 MDHEN and CDR2 SYDVKM. CDR3 protein: CASSPLNGELFF. The CDR3, as DNA: TGTGCCAGCAGCCCCCTGAACGGGGAGCTGTTTTTT. Full variable domain (remainder filled in from reference TRBV28 and TRBJ2-2): DVKVTQSSRYLVKRTGEKVFLECVQDMDHENMFWYRQDPGLGLRLIYFSYDVKMKEKGDIPEGYSVSREKKERFSLILESASTNQTSMYLCASSPLNGELFFGEGSRLTVL.

This rearrangement joins TRBV5-6 to TRBJ2-7; no definite D call. The CDR3 has 17 residues. Germline V gene sequence: CDR1 SGHDT, CDR2 YYEEEE. V was clipped by 4 bases and J by 2 bases, with 22 bases between them. The CDR3 here is CASSIGKGQIPTYEQYF. In DNA, the CDR3 is TGTGCCAGCAGCATTGGGAAGGGCCAAATCCCTACCTACGAGCAGTACTTC. Filled out from reference TRBV5-6 and TRBJ2-7, the complete variable domain reads DAGVTQSPTHLIKTRGQQVTLRCSPKSGHDTVSWYQQALGQGPQFIFQYYEEEERQRGNFPDRFSGHQFPNYSSELNVNALLLGDSALYLCASSIGKGQIPTYEQYFGPGTRLTVT.

This chain connects TRBV27 to TRBJ2-3; D is unresolved. CDR1 MNHEY and CDR2 SMNVEV come from the germline V gene (reference sequence). V was clipped by 1 base and J by 3 bases, with 8 bases between them. The CDR3 extends over 14 amino acids. CDR3 nucleotides: TGTGCCAGCAGTTTATGGGGTGATACAGATACGCAGTATTTT. Its protein is CASSLWGDTDTQYF.